This TCR beta chain was captured in a study of blood T cell repertoires in COVID-19. Study background: Italy, Spain and the United States were the sources of the convalescent and acute COVID-19 samples. Sources were T cells, B-cell-depleted T cells, or PBMCs; the material itself was cDNA or gDNA.

Trimming left V 3 bases short and J 7 bases short, with 13 bases between. Germline V gene sequence: CDR1 SGHTA, CDR2 FQGNSA. This CDR3 contains 14 residues. Authors' processing steps: The authors estimated nucleated cell counts from reference gene primer amplification. Repertoires were generated with immunoSEQ multiplex PCR, while TCRdb's copy carries only in-frame clones and drops some. Clone size and the V and J calls come from that table; the DNA yielded D and trimming. The sample includes some 95,000 clones, more than 85% of them seen just once. This TCR was sampled from a human donor with active COVID-19. The donor label of this sample is uncertain. The sample consisted of peripheral blood. V usage is TRBV7-2 and J usage is TRBJ2-1; tentatively, D is TRBD1 (6 bases). CDR3 coding DNA: TGTGCCAGCAGCTTTAACGCGAGGGGGAATGAGCAGTTCTTC. Encoded protein: CASSFNARGNEQFF.